The rows below give T cell receptor beta chains drawn from one sample of a study of shared clonotypes between healthy human individuals. The protocol was immunoSEQ multiplex PCR, while the TCRdb copy is restricted to in-frame clones and leaves out a portion. The table records about a million clones, around 75% of them present only once. Material: memory CD4+ T cells sorted from blood. These receptor sequences come from a man younger than 35 in good health. The CDR3 runs from the conserved cysteine through the conserved F or W. A D gene is named only where the DNA matches it firmly. A row's size may be missing; if present it is once, few, many or a size class.

D: NA
length: 12
J: TRBJ2-5
size: NA
V: TRBV28
DNA: TGTGCCAGCAGTTCTAGTTCCGAGACCCAGTACTTC
CDR3: CASSSSSETQYF

D: NA
length: 15
J: TRBJ1-1
size: NA
V: TRBV28
DNA: TGTGCCAGCAGTTTTCCCGGGGGAGGGGACACTGAAGCTTTCTTT
CDR3: CASSFPGGGDTEAFF

D: NA
length: 15
J: TRBJ2-2
size: NA
V: TRBV7-7
DNA: TGTGCTAGCAGCCGAGATCACATGGGGGCTGTAGAGCTGTTTTTT
CDR3: CASSRDHMGAVELFF

D: TRBD1
length: 13
J: TRBJ2-5
size: NA
V: TRBV5-4
DNA: TGTGCCAGCAGAGGGGGCGTTGGGGAGACCCAGTACTTC
CDR3: CASRGGVGETQYF

D: NA
length: 15
J: TRBJ2-3
size: NA
V: TRBV7-9
DNA: TGTGCCAGCAGCCCCAGCCGGCCCAGGACAGATACGCAGTATTTT
CDR3: CASSPSRPRTDTQYF

D: TRBD1
length: 14
J: TRBJ1-2
size: few
V: TRBV6-5
DNA: TGTGCCAGCAGTCCGGACAGGGCGGGCTATGGCTACACCTTC
CDR3: CASSPDRAGYGYTF

D: NA
length: 14
J: TRBJ1-1
size: NA
V: TRBV11-2
DNA: TGTGCCAGCAGCTTTACCTCAGAGAACACTGAAGCTTTCTTT
CDR3: CASSFTSENTEAFF

D: NA
length: 14
J: TRBJ1-1
size: few
V: TRBV7-9
DNA: TGTGCCAGCAGCTTAGGGGTGGGGGACACTGAAGCTTTCTTT
CDR3: CASSLGVGDTEAFF

D: NA
length: 11
J: TRBJ2-3
size: NA
V: TRBV7-9
DNA: TGTGCCAGCAGGTCGGCAGATACGCAGTATTTT
CDR3: CASRSADTQYF

D: NA
length: 15
J: TRBJ1-6
size: few
V: TRBV18
DNA: TGTGCCAGCTCACCGAGGAACACCGATAATTCACCCCTCCACTTT
CDR3: CASSPRNTDNSPLHF

D: NA
length: 19
J: TRBJ2-7
size: NA
V: TRBV9
DNA: TGTGCCAGCAGCCCCCGGGGAGGGCAGGGGGCATACGATGCCTACGAGCAGTACTTC
CDR3: CASSPRGGQGAYDAYEQYF

D: NA
length: 16
J: TRBJ1-3
size: NA
V: TRBV19
DNA: TGTGCCAGTAGTATAGCGCGGACATCCTCTGGAAACACCATATATTTT
CDR3: CASSIARTSSGNTIYF

D: TRBD1
length: 17
J: TRBJ2-3
size: NA
V: TRBV18
DNA: TGTGCCAGCTCACCACCGGTCGGACAGGGGGCCTCAGATACGCAGTATTTT
CDR3: CASSPPVGQGASDTQYF

D: NA
length: 13
J: TRBJ2-3
size: NA
V: TRBV5-6
DNA: TGTGCCAGCAGCTTACCTACCCCGGATACGCAGTATTTT
CDR3: CASSLPTPDTQYF

D: TRBD2
length: 16
J: TRBJ2-3
size: NA
V: TRBV7-2
DNA: TGTGCCAGCAGCCCCTACGTGGGAGGGACTGCAGATACGCAGTATTTT
CDR3: CASSPYVGGTADTQYF

D: NA
length: 15
J: TRBJ2-7
size: NA
V: TRBV11-2
DNA: TGTGCCAGCAGCTTAGTTCCAGGTCCTATCTACGAGCAGTACTTC
CDR3: CASSLVPGPIYEQYF

D: NA
length: 15
J: TRBJ2-1
size: NA
V: TRBV5-1
DNA: TGCGCCAGCAGCACTGACAGTCGCTCCTACAATGAGCAGTTCTTC
CDR3: CASSTDSRSYNEQFF

D: NA
length: 14
J: TRBJ2-7
size: NA
V: TRBV6-1
DNA: TGTGCCAGCCGGGGGGCGGGCCTCGGGTACGAGCAGTACTTC
CDR3: CASRGAGLGYEQYF

D: NA
length: 14
J: TRBJ2-2
size: once
V: TRBV27
DNA: TGTGCCAGCAGTTCAGGGGTCAATACCGGGGAGCTGTTTTTT
CDR3: CASSSGVNTGELFF

D: NA
length: 13
J: TRBJ1-6
size: NA
V: TRBV6-6
DNA: TGTGCCAGCAGTTTAGGGGACGGTTCACCCCTCCACTTT
CDR3: CASSLGDGSPLHF